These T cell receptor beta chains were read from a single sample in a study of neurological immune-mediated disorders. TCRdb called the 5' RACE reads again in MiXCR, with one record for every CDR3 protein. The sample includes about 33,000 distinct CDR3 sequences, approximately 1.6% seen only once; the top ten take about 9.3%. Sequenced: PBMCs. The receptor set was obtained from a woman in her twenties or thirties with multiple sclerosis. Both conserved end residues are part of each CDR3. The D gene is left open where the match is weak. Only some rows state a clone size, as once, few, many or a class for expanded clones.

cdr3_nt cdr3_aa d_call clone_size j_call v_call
TGTGCCAGCAGTGAAGCGCTTGGGGGTCGACTTGAAGCTTTCTTT CASSEALGGRLEAFF NA many TRBJ1-1 TRBV2
TGTGCCAGCACCCGACAGGGCGGGCGAAATGAGCAGTTCTTC CASTRQGGRNEQFF TRBD1 many TRBJ2-1 TRBV12-3/TRBV12-4
TGTGCCACCAGCAGCACAGGAGAGACCCAGTACTTC CATSSTGETQYF NA many TRBJ2-5 TRBV15
TGCAGCGCCGTGGGACAGGTGAACACTGAAGCTTTCTTT CSAVGQVNTEAFF TRBD1 many TRBJ1-1 TRBV29-1
TGTGCCAGCAGCTCGGGACACCGTTGGATGCCCCAGCATTTT CASSSGHRWMPQHF NA many TRBJ1-5 TRBV7-2
TGTGCCAGCAGCCGGGACAGGGGCACTGAAGCTTTCTTT CASSRDRGTEAFF TRBD1 many TRBJ1-1 TRBV7-2
TGCGCCAGCAGCCAAGTCCTACTGAACACTGAAGCTTTCTTT CASSQVLLNTEAFF NA many TRBJ1-1 TRBV4-1
TGTGCCAGCAGCCCACCAGGAATTCGAACCGGGGAGCTGTTTTTT CASSPPGIRTGELFF NA many TRBJ2-2 TRBV7-2
TGCGCCAGCAGCCAAGATTTGGACAGGGGGTATACAGGAGAGACCCAGTACTTC CASSQDLDRGYTGETQYF TRBD1 NA TRBJ2-5 TRBV4-3
TGCGCCAGCAGTTACGGGGACAGAAATTCACCCCTCCACTTT CASSYGDRNSPLHF TRBD1 many TRBJ1-6 TRBV4-1
TGTGCCAGCACCGCCCTCACAGGGGCAGGTGGCTACACCTTC CASTALTGAGGYTF TRBD1 many TRBJ1-2 TRBV12-3/TRBV12-4
TGCAGTGGTACCCGGGACAGCACCCTGAACACTGAAGCTTTCTTT CSGTRDSTLNTEAFF TRBD1 many TRBJ1-1 TRBV20-1
TGCAGTGCTAGAGATCTTTCGGGGGTTGCCGGGGAGCTGTTTTTT CSARDLSGVAGELFF NA many TRBJ2-2 TRBV20-1
TGTGCCAGCAGATCTGACTTGGGTACCCTCACCGGGGAGCTGTTTTTT CASRSDLGTLTGELFF NA many TRBJ2-2 TRBV12-3/TRBV12-4
TGCAGTGCTAGAGATCTGGAGGCTGCAACTAATGAAAAACTGTTTTTT CSARDLEAATNEKLFF NA many TRBJ1-4 TRBV20-1
TGTGCCAGCAGTTTACTTACAGGATCGAGAGGCTACACCTTC CASSLLTGSRGYTF NA medium-sized TRBJ1-2 TRBV7-2
TGTGCCAGCAGCTTAGTGCAGGGGGCGTTTATGAACACTGAAGCTTTCTTT CASSLVQGAFMNTEAFF TRBD1 many TRBJ1-1 TRBV7-2
TGCAGCGTTACCTACAGGAACACTGAAGCTTTCTTT CSVTYRNTEAFF NA many TRBJ1-1 TRBV29-1
TGTGCCAGCAGAGGATCAGGTTTGAACTATGGCTACACCTTC CASRGSGLNYGYTF NA many TRBJ1-2 TRBV6-5
TGTGCCAGCAGCCAACAGGGGACCTATGGCTACACCTTC CASSQQGTYGYTF TRBD1 many TRBJ1-2 TRBV7-2
TGTGCCAGCAGCTTGGGGAACGAGCAGTACTTC CASSLGNEQYF NA many TRBJ2-7 TRBV7-9
TGCGCCAGCAGCTTTCGTGGACTAGTTGACCCCGCTAGCGGGGAGCTGTTTTTT CASSFRGLVDPASGELFF TRBD2 many TRBJ2-2 TRBV5-1
TGCAGCGCGAGGGACGCCCATGAAGCTTTCTTT CSARDAHEAFF NA many TRBJ1-1 TRBV29-1
TGCAGTGCTAGAGAAATTCCGGCCACAAACACCGGGGAGCTGTTTTTT CSAREIPATNTGELFF NA many TRBJ2-2 TRBV20-1
TGTGCCAGCAGTTATAACAGGGGGCAGAGGAGCAATCAGCCCCAGCATTTT CASSYNRGQRSNQPQHF TRBD1 many TRBJ1-5 TRBV6-5
TGCGCCAGCAGCTTGGCCCTGTCAGACCACGAGCAGTACTTC CASSLALSDHEQYF NA many TRBJ2-7 TRBV5-1
TGTGCCAGTAGTATGGGGACAGAGGAATTCCTCCGGGGCGGGCCCCAGCATTTT CASSMGTEEFLRGGPQHF TRBD1 NA TRBJ1-5 TRBV19
TGTGCCAGCAGACCAACGGGACAGGGGTTGGATGGCTACACCTTC CASRPTGQGLDGYTF TRBD1 many TRBJ1-2 TRBV7-9
TGTGCCAGCAGTTACCGCCGAGCGATACAAGAGACCCAGTACTTC CASSYRRAIQETQYF NA many TRBJ2-5 TRBV6-2/TRBV6-3
TGTGCCAGCAGCGCCCGTACAGTCCAGTACTTC CASSARTVQYF NA many TRBJ2-4 TRBV21-1
TGTGCCAGCTCACAGTTCGCCTATGGCTACACCTTC CASSQFAYGYTF NA many TRBJ1-2 TRBV18
TGCAGCGTTGAGAGCGGGGGGGCTCCCGGGGAGCTGTTTTTT CSVESGGAPGELFF TRBD2 many TRBJ2-2 TRBV29-1
TGTGCCAGCAGCTTCGGCCGCCACAATGAGCAGTTCTTC CASSFGRHNEQFF NA NA TRBJ2-1 TRBV7-7
TGTGCCAGCGGAATTGACAGGGGATGGGAGACCCAGTACTTC CASGIDRGWETQYF TRBD1 many TRBJ2-5 TRBV27
TGTGCCAGCAGCTTAGGTCTCGGAAAAACGCAGTATTTT CASSLGLGKTQYF NA many TRBJ2-3 TRBV7-9
TGCAGCGTTGAAGTACCCAGGGGCACAGATACGCAGTATTTT CSVEVPRGTDTQYF NA many TRBJ2-3 TRBV29-1
TGCAGTGCTAGGACAGGCTGGAGCAATGGCTACACCTTC CSARTGWSNGYTF NA many TRBJ1-2 TRBV20-1
TGCGCCAGCAGAGGATCCAGCACAGCCTACGAGCAGTACTTC CASRGSSTAYEQYF NA many TRBJ2-7 TRBV5-1
TGTGCCAGCAGCTTTGGCAGAAAAGAGACCCAGTACTTC CASSFGRKETQYF NA many TRBJ2-5 TRBV7-2
TGCGCCAGCAGCTCTCAGGGAGGCAATCAGCCCCAGCATTTT CASSSQGGNQPQHF NA many TRBJ1-5 TRBV5-1
TGTGCCAGCAGTTTTGGCCGTCCGGGCTTAAGATCCTACGAGCAGTACTTC CASSFGRPGLRSYEQYF NA NA TRBJ2-7 TRBV6-5
TGCAGTGCTGAAAGGACAAACTCACCCCTCCACTTT CSAERTNSPLHF NA many TRBJ1-6 TRBV20-1
TGTGCCGTCGACAGTGGCAAAAACATTCAGTACTTC CAVDSGKNIQYF NA many TRBJ2-4 TRBV6-6
TGTGCCAGCAGTTTAGGGGGGACAGTTAACTCCTATGGCTACACCTTC CASSLGGTVNSYGYTF TRBD1 many TRBJ1-2 TRBV12-3/TRBV12-4
TGTGCCAGCAGTTGGTACAGGGGGCGGGGGGAGCTGTTTTTT CASSWYRGRGELFF TRBD1 many TRBJ2-2 TRBV12-3/TRBV12-4
TGCAGTGCTTCTCGGGGTAGCCGATCCTACAATGAGCAGTTCTTC CSASRGSRSYNEQFF NA NA TRBJ2-1 TRBV20-1
TGCAGCGCTTCTCCGCGGGGAGGGAACACTGAAGCTTTCTTT CSASPRGGNTEAFF NA many TRBJ1-1 TRBV29-1
TGTGCCAGCAGCGCCGGACTAGCCCAGTACTTC CASSAGLAQYF TRBD2 many TRBJ2-5 TRBV5-6
TGTGCCAGCAGCCCCTTACTAGGCCCCTACGAGCAGTACTTC CASSPLLGPYEQYF NA many TRBJ2-7 TRBV7-2
TGTGCCAGCAGCTCCCGGACTAGCGGTATATGGGAGACCCAGTACTTC CASSSRTSGIWETQYF TRBD2 many TRBJ2-5 TRBV7-2
TGCAGCGTGGTTAAACAGGTGAACACTGAAGCTTTCTTT CSVVKQVNTEAFF NA many TRBJ1-1 TRBV29-1
TGTGCCACCCGCGGACAGGGGGCCACCGGGGAGCTGTTTTTT CATRGQGATGELFF TRBD1 many TRBJ2-2 TRBV24-1
TGTGCCAGCAGCTTAGTGCAGGGGGCGGCTGAAGCCTTCTTT CASSLVQGAAEAFF TRBD1 many TRBJ1-1 TRBV11-1
TGCAGTGCAGAGACCCAGTACTTC CSAETQYF NA many TRBJ2-5 TRBV20-1
TGTGCCAGCAGCTTGGCCGGTGTCGAATTGAAGACCCAGTACTTC CASSLAGVELKTQYF NA many TRBJ2-5 TRBV5-6
TGTGCCAGCAGCTTCACCGAGACCCAGTACTTC CASSFTETQYF NA many TRBJ2-5 TRBV7-9
TGTGCCAGCAGCCAGAGTGCGGGGCACACTGAAGCTTTCTTT CASSQSAGHTEAFF NA many TRBJ1-1 TRBV3-1